Described below is a single TCR beta chain sequence and its context. Its antigen is not identified. Through 5' RACE with UMI labels, the TRB cDNA libraries were prepared. After re-calling the 5' RACE reads, TCRdb lists one entry per CDR3 protein, DNA absent. In all, the sample yields over 45,000 distinct CDR3 sequences. The data were taken from a study of CXCR3-negative and CXCR3-positive naive CD8 T cells. Germline V lookup: CDR1 SGHTA, CDR2 FQGNSA. The CDR3 loop spans 15 amino acids. Study results and caveats: Cryopreserved PBMCs had partly decreased CXCR3 expression; fresh PBMCs were used in most assays. Comparably high diversity was seen in both naive subsets, and much lower diversity in memory CD8+ cells.

The clonotype was recovered from a human donor in good health. Some clones in this sample may be carry-over from other donors' samples. Sequencing was done on a sample of naive CXCR3- CD8+ T cells from blood. Stated subset: CD45RO-CCR7+CD27+CD95- naive CD8+ T cells lacking CXCR3 (TNR3-). V is TRBV7-2 and J is TRBJ2-1; TCRdb's D gene call, TRBD1, goes unchecked for lack of DNA. CDR3 sequence reads: CASSLGTGDVDEQFF.